The T cell receptor (beta chain) described here comes from a study of cytomegalovirus exposure and HLA in healthy donors (dated by TCRdb to about 2017). Concerning the study at large: In an earlier analysis of about 560 of the donors, under 300 Gb of sequence data and some 120 million unique TCR beta sequences from 180 million or so T cells were reported. An early release that covered roughly 600 HLA-typed donors contained approximately 300 gigabases of sequencing data and tens of millions of unique TCR sequences. The genetic ancestry cluster associated with self-reported Caucasian donors included about four fifths of the roughly 400 genotyped donors. The study was designed to test whether signatures of past pathogen exposure could be identified by cataloging public T cell receptors. The study used immunosequencing to profile the T cell repertoires of more than 650 subjects and linked those repertoires to cytomegalovirus serostatus. Along with the approximately 650-subject first cohort, a separate validation cohort of over a hundred different subjects was used. To predict cytomegalovirus infection status, the study brought together high-throughput TCR immunosequencing, statistical association of individual TCRs with disease status, and machine learning. In a later analysis, previously published TCR beta repertoires from 550 to 700 donors were re-analyzed and high-resolution HLA genotyping was added so that TCR occurrence patterns could be studied. The later analysis used no new phenotypic data to find candidate immune exposures, relying instead on TCR beta sequences and their occurrence across donors. To decide whether each TCR beta V gene segment behaved as functional or pseudogenic, an earlier analysis of approximately 620 of the donors relied on high-throughput TCR beta sequencing. Alongside the repertoire data, information on donor age, sex, ethnicity and CMV serostatus was compiled. In a later genetic analysis, genome-wide SNP genotypes for about 55% of the roughly 670 donors were used, and that subset was treated as a discovery cohort. Every repertoire in the discovery cohort had been generated on one and the same sequencing platform. HLA typing included class I and class II loci at four-digit resolution. Typing coverage differed by locus: A, B, C, DRB1 and DQB1 were typed in roughly 620-640 donors, DQA1 in about 560, DPA1 in 606, and DPB1 in just under 490. A handful of DR-DQ haplotypes were handled as single units for association and clustering because linkage in the cohort was strong. Among 350 to 400 genotyped donors of the cohort, an average of around 240,000 unique TCR beta nucleotide sequences were sequenced per donor, around a sixth of them non-productive. General study outcomes and caveats: The study gave a list of about 160 TCR beta chains associated with cytomegalovirus. Roughly uniform sequencing depth across donors was assumed in presence/absence analyses, although this assumption may not hold. Immune exposure information for the cohort was limited to CMV serostatus. A further reported finding was that TCR beta sequences accurately predicted the HLA-A and HLA-B alleles for most subjects in the first cohort. Because HLA typing was missing for some donors at each locus, association tests included only the typed subset. A later analysis associated 16,951 TCR beta sequences with specific HLA alleles at a false discovery rate of 0.05. The cohort was sequenced for TCR beta chains only, and without alpha or paired-chain data the features that could be detected were limited. In a later analysis, HLA-associated TCR beta chains were found to be more clonally expanded and to have lower generation probabilities than equally common non-associated chains. In an earlier analysis of approximately 590 of the donors, most TCR beta V segments were observed in productive rearrangements about 90% or about 30% of the time, broadly matching IMGT annotations. Across donors, most TCR sequences were observed very rarely, whereas some public TCRs were present in many individuals. The authors suggested that the approach could potentially be extended to other disease states and immunological phenotypes. According to a later analysis, most CMV-associated TCR beta chains appeared to be HLA-restricted, and the HLA associations seemed to be driven largely by CMV exposure. V-gene and J-gene trimming of TCR beta chains was associated with a missense DCLRE1C variant in a later genetic analysis, and the association was replicated in an independent cohort. Because counts were too low, roughly 17 rarely observed V segments, including chromosome 9 orphons, were left out of the earlier analysis of roughly 600 of the donors. In a later analysis, TCR association rates were found to vary across HLA loci, with the most associated TCRs seen for DRB1 alleles and the fewest for HLA-C alleles. Some IMGT-functional V segments, including TRBV6-2 and TRBV6-3, could not be told apart with the 87-base-pair reads, so those segments were excluded. In a later genetic analysis, fewer N-insertions in productive TCRs were reported among donors in an Asian-associated ancestry cluster than the approximately 630-donor mean. Cytomegalovirus status was reported to be diagnosed by the classifier with high specificity and sensitivity in both the original and validation cohorts. Linkage disequilibrium might explain the correlated functional status among segregating V segments, but an unknown experimental factor could not be excluded. The sequencing pipeline was judged likely to have produced a cluster of highly shared sequence variants as a technical artifact. When HLA alleles, especially DR and DQ, strongly co-occurred, attributing TCR associations to individual alleles was difficult. In vitro tests confirmed that three of the cytomegalovirus-associated TCR beta chains recognize cytomegalovirus antigens. According to a later analysis, parvovirus B19, influenza, CMV and Epstein-Barr virus appeared linked to several top co-occurrence clusters.

The cohort comprised 666 healthy bone marrow donors. Cohort members were all nominally healthy when sampled, although unrecorded immune exposures were likely present. The donor was CMV seronegative and belonged to the group of over 300 seronegative cohort members. Each donor provided a peripheral blood sample, and peripheral blood mononuclear cells were used for TCR beta sequencing. Genomic DNA was extracted from the blood cell samples with the Qiagen DNeasy Blood Extraction Kit. Library creation used the immunoSEQ multiplex PCR assay. The multiplex PCR relied on a mix of 60 forward primers for TCR Vbeta segments and 13 reverse primers for TCR Jbeta segments. Amplification of the CDR3 region of rearranged TCR beta genes was performed with a multiplex PCR assay on genomic DNA. On the Illumina HiSeq System, the amplified TCR beta libraries were sequenced as 87-base-pair reads. On the authors' methods: A later analysis counted 65 million to 90 million unique TCR beta chains across the 640 or so repertoires, and some 12 million of these chains were shared by at least two donors. To remove PCR and sequencing errors, raw reads were error-corrected and collapsed into unique sequences using a nearest-neighbor algorithm that merged closely related sequences. Alignment of CDR3 sequences to IMGT reference sequences was used to assign V, D and J gene segments. For a sequence to be retained, a match of at least six nucleotides to both a V gene segment and a J gene segment was required. A rearrangement counted as productive if the CDR3 had no stop codons and remained in frame with V and J, and every other rearrangement counted as non-productive. Following IMGT convention, CDR3 was defined as the stretch from the second conserved V-encoded cysteine to the conserved J-encoded phenylalanine. The earlier analysis of fewer than 700 of the donors excluded sequences that lacked an unambiguous match to a single V gene segment. In an earlier analysis of 587 of the donors, V segments were called functional above 56.7% productive rearrangements and were called segregating when the between-donor standard deviation exceeded 5%. A statistical classification framework was developed to diagnose cytomegalovirus status using the catalog of TCR beta chain sequences. V and J gene assignment, in a later analysis, came from comparing TCR nucleotide sequences with IMGT/GENE-DB human TR gene sequences. The TCRdist pipeline was used in a later analysis to assign CDR3 sequences and most-parsimonious VDJ recombination scenarios. In a later analysis, each TCR beta chain was defined by its CDR3 amino acid sequence together with its V-gene family, and reads lacking a unique V-gene family were excluded. A later analysis removed nearly 600 highly shared, low-generation-probability nucleotide sequences to deal with suspected cross-contamination and a sequencing artifact. In a later analysis, a clonal expansion index for each public chain was calculated from normalized within-repertoire ranks of inferred template counts. A later analysis computed generation probabilities with a VDJ recombination model fitted to out-of-frame rearrangements, and checked the results against IGoR. In a later analysis, TCR-TCR, TCR-HLA and TCR-CMV co-occurrence was scored with hypergeometric tests, and a repertoire-size bias correction was applied to TCR pairs. In a later analysis, false discovery rates were estimated by permuting HLA or CMV assignments 20 times. A later analysis grouped co-occurring TCRs with DBSCAN, adding TCRdist sequence similarity when clustering within HLA-allele-positive subsets. Repertoires with fewer than 30,000 or more than 120,000 public chains were left out of co-occurrence clustering, as were about 5 repertoires with anomalous nucleotide sharing. TCRdb mirrors the immuneACCESS table, restricted to in-frame sequences. Some clones are absent from its copies; in checked studies, under half trace to an unresolved V gene, and the reason for the others is unknown. V, J and clone size derive from that table, while D and trimming were established from the DNA sequence. This sample lists roughly 170,000 clones; 77% were detected once. Of the sample, roughly 1.7% is held by the ten largest clones.

A note on this clone: What antigen it recognizes has not been identified. Base qualities are missing; no much larger clone stands one base away.

From the cysteine up to the phenylalanine, the CDR3 has a length of 16 residues. Just the 48-base CDR3 DNA is kept, in frame starting at base 1. V is cut by 2 bases and J by 0 bases, and the space between the germline ends is 10 bases. CDR1 is given as LNHNV and CDR2 as YYDKDF, both from the germline V gene (reference sequence). Sequencing was performed on PBMCs. The clonotype originates from a woman in her twenties or thirties in good health and CMV-seronegative. The chain couples TRBV15 to TRBJ2-2; the D gene identity is not certain. For the CDR3, the sequence is CATSRPTEPNTGELFF. The sequenced DNA: TGTGCCACCAGCAGACCTACAGAACCGAACACCGGGGAGCTGTTTTTT.